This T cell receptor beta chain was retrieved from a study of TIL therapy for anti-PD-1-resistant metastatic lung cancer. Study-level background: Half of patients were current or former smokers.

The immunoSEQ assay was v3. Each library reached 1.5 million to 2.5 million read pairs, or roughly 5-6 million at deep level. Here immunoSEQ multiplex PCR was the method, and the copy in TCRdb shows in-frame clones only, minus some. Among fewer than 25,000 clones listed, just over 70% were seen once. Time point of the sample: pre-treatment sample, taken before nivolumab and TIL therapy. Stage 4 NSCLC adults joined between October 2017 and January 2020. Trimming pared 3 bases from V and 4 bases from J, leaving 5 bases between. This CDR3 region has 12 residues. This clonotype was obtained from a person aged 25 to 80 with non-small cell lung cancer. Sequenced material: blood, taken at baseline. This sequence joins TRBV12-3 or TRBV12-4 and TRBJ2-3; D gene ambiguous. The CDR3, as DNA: TGTGCCAGCAGTTTTTTCCCAGATACGCAGTATTTT. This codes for CASSFFPDTQYF.